Listed below are T cell receptor beta chains from one sample, sequenced in a study of cytomegalovirus exposure and HLA in healthy donors. Assay used: immunoSEQ multiplex PCR; TCRdb lists only in-frame clones, some missing. The profile shows fewer than 200,000 clones, roughly three quarters of them singletons. Sequencing was carried out using PBMCs. These receptors were obtained from a male donor in good health and CMV-seropositive. Each CDR3 is given with its conserved first and last residue. A D gene is named only where the DNA matches it firmly. A row's size may be missing; if present it is once, few, many or a size class.

cdr3_nt cdr3_aa j_call clone_size d_call v_call
TGTGCCAGCACCTACAGGGGGCGTGGTGGCTACACCTTC CASTYRGRGGYTF TRBJ1-2 few TRBD1 TRBV2
TGTGCCAGCAGCTTATCGCGAGCGGGGGCTAACACCGGGGAGCTGTTTTTT CASSLSRAGANTGELFF TRBJ2-2 - TRBD2 TRBV7-6
TGTGCCAGCAGCTCCCCCAGACAGGGAGCCCCTCTTATAGAGACCCAGTACTTC CASSSPRQGAPLIETQYF TRBJ2-5 - TRBD1 TRBV7-9
TGTTCCAGCAGCTTAGATTGGCGGGAACAGTACTTC CSSSLDWREQYF TRBJ2-5 - - TRBV7-9
TGTGCCAGCATGGCCGGGGGAGGGACTGAAGCTTTCTTT CASMAGGGTEAFF TRBJ1-1 few - TRBV6-6
TGTGCCAGCAGTTACCCTCAAGAGGGGGGGGTCGGGGAGCTGTTTTTT CASSYPQEGGVGELFF TRBJ2-2 - - TRBV6-5
TGTGCCCTGCGGGCCAGCCCACGACTAGGCTACACCTTC CALRASPRLGYTF TRBJ1-2 few - TRBV30
TGTGCCAGCAGTTACTCGAGGACAGACTATGGCTACACCTTC CASSYSRTDYGYTF TRBJ1-2 few - TRBV6-5
TGTGCTAGTGGTTTGCAGACTAGCTATGGCTACACCTTC CASGLQTSYGYTF TRBJ1-2 - - TRBV12-5
TGTGCCAGCAGCTTCCTTGACAGGGTTGAACAAGAGACCCAGTACTTC CASSFLDRVEQETQYF TRBJ2-5 - TRBD1 TRBV5-4
TGTGCCAGCAGCGATCAGGACAGGGTTTCTGTCGCTTTCTTT CASSDQDRVSVAFF TRBJ1-1 few TRBD1 TRBV6-1
TGCGCCAGCAGCTTGGAACCGGGGTTAGCGAGAACAGATACGCAGTATTTT CASSLEPGLARTDTQYF TRBJ2-3 once - TRBV5-1
TGTGCCAGCAGCCCGGGACAGGTCAAAGAGACCCAGTACTTC CASSPGQVKETQYF TRBJ2-5 - TRBD1 TRBV4-2
TGTGCCAGCAGGGGGGAACTGGCGGGGGGGCCCAATTTCCATAGTTTCACAGATACGCAGTATTTT CASRGELAGGPNFHSFTDTQYF TRBJ2-3 - TRBD2 TRBV28
TGTGCCAGCAGCTTAGGGACAGAAGGGGAGCTGTTTTTT CASSLGTEGELFF TRBJ2-2 - - TRBV7-9